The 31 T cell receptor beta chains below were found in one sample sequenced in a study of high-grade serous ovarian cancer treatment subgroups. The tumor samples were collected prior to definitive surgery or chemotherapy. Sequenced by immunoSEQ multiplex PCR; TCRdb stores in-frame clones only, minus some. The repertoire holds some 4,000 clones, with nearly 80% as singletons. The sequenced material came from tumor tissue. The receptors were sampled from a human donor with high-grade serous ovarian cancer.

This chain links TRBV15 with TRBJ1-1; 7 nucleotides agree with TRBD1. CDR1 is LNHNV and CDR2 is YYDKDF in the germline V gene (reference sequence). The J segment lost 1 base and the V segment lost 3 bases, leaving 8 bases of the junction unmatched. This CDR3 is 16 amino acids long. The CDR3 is CATSRDRQGWNTEAFF. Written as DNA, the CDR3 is TGTGCCACCAGCAGGGACAGACAGGGATGGAACACTGAAGCTTTCTTT.

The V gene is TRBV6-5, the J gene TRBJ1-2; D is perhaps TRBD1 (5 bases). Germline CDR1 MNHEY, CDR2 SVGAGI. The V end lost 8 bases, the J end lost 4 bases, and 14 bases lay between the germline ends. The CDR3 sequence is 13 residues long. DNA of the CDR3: TGTGCCAGCCGCCCAGGGAGGCTCTATGGCTACACCTTC. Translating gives CASRPGRLYGYTF.

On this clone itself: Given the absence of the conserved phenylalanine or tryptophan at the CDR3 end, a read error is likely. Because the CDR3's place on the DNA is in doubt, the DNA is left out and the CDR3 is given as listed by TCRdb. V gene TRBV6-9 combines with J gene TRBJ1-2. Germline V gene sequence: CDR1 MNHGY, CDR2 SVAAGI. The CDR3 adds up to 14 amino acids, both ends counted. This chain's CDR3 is CASSGTTPYGKTYG.

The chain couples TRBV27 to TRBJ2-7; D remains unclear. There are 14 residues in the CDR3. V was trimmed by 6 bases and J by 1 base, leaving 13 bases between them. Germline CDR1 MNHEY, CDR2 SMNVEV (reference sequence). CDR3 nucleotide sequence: TGTGCCAGCAGGTGGTTTGGGATGTCCTACGAGCAGTACTTC. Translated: CASRWFGMSYEQYF.

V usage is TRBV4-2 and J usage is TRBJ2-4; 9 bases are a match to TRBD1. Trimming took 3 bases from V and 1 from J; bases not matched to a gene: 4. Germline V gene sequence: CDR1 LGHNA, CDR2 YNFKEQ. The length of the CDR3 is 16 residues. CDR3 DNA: TGTGCCAGCAGCCATACAGGGGGCGCGGCCAAAAACATTCAGTACTTC. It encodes CASSHTGGAAKNIQYF.

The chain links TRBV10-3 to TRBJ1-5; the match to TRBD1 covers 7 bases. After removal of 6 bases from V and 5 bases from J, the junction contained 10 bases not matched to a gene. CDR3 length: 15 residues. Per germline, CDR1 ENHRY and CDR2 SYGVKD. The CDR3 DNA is TGTGCCATCAGAGGCGGACAGGATACCGATCAGCCCCAGCATTTT. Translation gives CAIRGGQDTDQPQHF.

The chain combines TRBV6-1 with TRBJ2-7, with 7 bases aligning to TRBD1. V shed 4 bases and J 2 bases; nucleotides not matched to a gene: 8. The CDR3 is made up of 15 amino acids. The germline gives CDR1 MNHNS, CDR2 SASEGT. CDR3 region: CASSVWGTEAYEQYF. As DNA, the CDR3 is TGTGCCAGCAGTGTTTGGGGGACAGAAGCCTACGAGCAGTACTTC.

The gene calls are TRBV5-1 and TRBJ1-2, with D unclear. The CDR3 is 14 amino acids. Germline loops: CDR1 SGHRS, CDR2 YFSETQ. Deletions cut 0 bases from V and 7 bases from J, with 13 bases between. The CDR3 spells CASSLGTLIGGYTF. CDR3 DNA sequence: TGCGCCAGCAGCTTGGGGACCCTAATTGGTGGCTACACCTTC. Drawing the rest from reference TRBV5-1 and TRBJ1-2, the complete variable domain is KAGVTQTPRYLIKTRGQQVTLSCSPISGHRSVSWYQQTPGQGLQFLFEYFSETQRNKGNFPGRFSGRQFSNSRSEMNVSTLELGDSALYLCASSLGTLIGGYTFGSGTRLTVV.

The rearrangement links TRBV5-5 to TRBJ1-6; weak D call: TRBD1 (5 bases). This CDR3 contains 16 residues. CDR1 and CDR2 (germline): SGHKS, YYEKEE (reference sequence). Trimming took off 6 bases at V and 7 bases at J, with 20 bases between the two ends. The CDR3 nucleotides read TGTGCCAGCACGTTGACAGATCGTTCCCCCAATTCACCCCTCCACTTT. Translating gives CASTLTDRSPNSPLHF.

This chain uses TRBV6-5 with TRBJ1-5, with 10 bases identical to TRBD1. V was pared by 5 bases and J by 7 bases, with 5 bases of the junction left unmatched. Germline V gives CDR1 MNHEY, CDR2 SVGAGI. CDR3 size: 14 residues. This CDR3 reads CASSRDRGQQPQHF. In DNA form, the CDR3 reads TGTGCCAGCAGTCGAGACAGGGGGCAACAGCCCCAGCATTTT.

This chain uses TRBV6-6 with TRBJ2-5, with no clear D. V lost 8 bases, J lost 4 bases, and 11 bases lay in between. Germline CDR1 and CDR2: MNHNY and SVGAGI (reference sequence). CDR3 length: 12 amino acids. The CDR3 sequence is CASWASAETQYF. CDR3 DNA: TGTGCCAGCTGGGCGTCGGCAGAGACCCAGTACTTC.

Written as DNA, the CDR3 is TGTGCCAGCAGCTTTGCCGAAAACCGGCCGTCTTTCTTT. Translation: CASSFAENRPSFF. This chain uses TRBV7-6 with TRBJ1-1, with D unresolved. Germline V gene data show CDR1 as SGHVS and CDR2 as FNYEAQ. This CDR3 contains 13 residues. Deletions cut 3 bases from V and 12 bases from J, with 17 bases between. The variable domain in full, completed from reference TRBV7-6 and TRBJ1-1, reads GAGVSQSPRYKVTKRGQDVALRCDPISGHVSLYWYRQALGQGPEFLTYFNYEAQQDKSGLPNDRFSAERPEGSISTLTIQRTEQRDSAMYRCASSFAENRPSFFGQGTRLTVV.

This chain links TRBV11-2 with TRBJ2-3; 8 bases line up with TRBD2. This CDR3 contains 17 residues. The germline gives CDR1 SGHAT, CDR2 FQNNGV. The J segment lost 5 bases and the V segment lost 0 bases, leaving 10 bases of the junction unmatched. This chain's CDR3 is CASSLDRERGGVDTQYF. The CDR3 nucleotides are TGTGCCAGCAGCTTAGATCGGGAACGGGGGGGCGTAGATACGCAGTATTTT.

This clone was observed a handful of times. The CDR3 sequence is CASSIFDNTEAFF. CDR3 DNA sequence: TGTGCCAGCAGCATCTTTGATAACACTGAAGCTTTCTTT. The chain couples TRBV7-3 to TRBJ1-1; no clear D. The V end lost 5 bases, the J end lost 2 bases, and 9 bases lay between the germline ends. This CDR3 spans 13 amino acids. The germline CDR1 and CDR2 sequences are SGHTA and FQGTGA.

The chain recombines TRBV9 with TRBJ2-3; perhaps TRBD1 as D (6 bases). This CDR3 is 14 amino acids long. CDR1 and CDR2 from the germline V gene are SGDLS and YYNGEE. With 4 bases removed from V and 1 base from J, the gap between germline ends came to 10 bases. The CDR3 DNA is TGTGCCAGCAGCCCCCGGACAGGCACAGATACGCAGTATTTT. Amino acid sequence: CASSPRTGTDTQYF.

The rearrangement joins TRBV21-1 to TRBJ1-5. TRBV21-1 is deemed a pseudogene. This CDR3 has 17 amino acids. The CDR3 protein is CASSKGGTRGGNQPQHF. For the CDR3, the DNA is TGTGCCAGCAGCAAAGGAGGGACCCGCGGTGGCAATCAGCCCCAGCATTTT.

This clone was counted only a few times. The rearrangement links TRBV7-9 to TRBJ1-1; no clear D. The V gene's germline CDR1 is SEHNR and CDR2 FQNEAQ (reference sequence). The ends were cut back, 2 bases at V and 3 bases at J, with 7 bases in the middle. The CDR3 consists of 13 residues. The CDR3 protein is CASSLRADTEAFF. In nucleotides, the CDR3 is TGTGCCAGCAGCTTACGGGCTGACACTGAAGCTTTCTTT.

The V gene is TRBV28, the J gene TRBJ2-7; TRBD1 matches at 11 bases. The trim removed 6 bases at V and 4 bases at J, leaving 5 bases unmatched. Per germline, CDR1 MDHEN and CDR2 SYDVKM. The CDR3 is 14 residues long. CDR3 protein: CASRWDRGEYEQYF. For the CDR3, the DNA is TGTGCCAGCAGATGGGACAGGGGGGAGTACGAGCAGTACTTC. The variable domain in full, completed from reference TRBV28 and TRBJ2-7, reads DVKVTQSSRYLVKRTGEKVFLECVQDMDHENMFWYRQDPGLGLRLIYFSYDVKMKEKGDIPEGYSVSREKKERFSLILESASTNQTSMYLCASRWDRGEYEQYFGPGTRLTVT.

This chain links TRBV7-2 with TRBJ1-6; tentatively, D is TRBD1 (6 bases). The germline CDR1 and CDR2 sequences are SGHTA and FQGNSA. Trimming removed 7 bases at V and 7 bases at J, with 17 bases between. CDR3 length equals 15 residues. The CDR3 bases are TGTGCCAGCACCGAACAGGGACGAGGGAATTCACCCCTCCACTTT. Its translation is CASTEQGRGNSPLHF.

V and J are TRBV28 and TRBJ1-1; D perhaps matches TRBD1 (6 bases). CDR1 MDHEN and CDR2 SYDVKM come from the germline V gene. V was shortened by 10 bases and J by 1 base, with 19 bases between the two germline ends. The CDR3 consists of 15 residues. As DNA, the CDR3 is TGTGCCACCCTCCGACAGGCATTACAGAACACTGAAGCTTTCTTT. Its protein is CATLRQALQNTEAFF. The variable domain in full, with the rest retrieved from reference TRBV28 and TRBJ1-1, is DVKVTQSSRYLVKRTGEKVFLECVQDMDHENMFWYRQDPGLGLRLIYFSYDVKMKEKGDIPEGYSVSREKKERFSLILESASTNQTSMYLCATLRQALQNTEAFFGQGTRLTVV.

As DNA, the CDR3 is TGTGCCAGCTCACAAACAGGGGGCCTTCGTCTCACCGGGGAGCTGTTTTTT. Encoded protein: CASSQTGGLRLTGELFF. The V and J genes are TRBV18 and TRBJ2-2, with 9 bases that match TRBD1. Germline CDR1 and CDR2: KGHSH and LQKENI. The length of the CDR3 is 17 residues. Unmatched junction bases numbered 10, after V lost 4 bases and J lost 4 bases.

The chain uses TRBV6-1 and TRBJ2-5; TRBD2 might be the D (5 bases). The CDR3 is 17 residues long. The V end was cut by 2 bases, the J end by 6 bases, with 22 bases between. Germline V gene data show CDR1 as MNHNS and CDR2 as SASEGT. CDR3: CASSERWTLGASKTQYF. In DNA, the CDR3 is TGTGCCAGCAGTGAACGATGGACTCTCGGAGCGTCGAAGACCCAGTACTTC.

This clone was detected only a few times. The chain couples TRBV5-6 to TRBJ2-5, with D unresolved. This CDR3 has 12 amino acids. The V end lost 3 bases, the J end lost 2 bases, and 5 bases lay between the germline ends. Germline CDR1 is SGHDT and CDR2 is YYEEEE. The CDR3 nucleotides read TGTGCCAGCAGCTCGAGGCAAGAGACCCAGTACTTC. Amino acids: CASSSRQETQYF.

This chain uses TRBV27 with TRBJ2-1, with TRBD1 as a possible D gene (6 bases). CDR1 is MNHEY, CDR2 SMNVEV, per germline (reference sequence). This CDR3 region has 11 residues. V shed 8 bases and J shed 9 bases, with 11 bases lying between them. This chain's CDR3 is CASLLGGEQFF. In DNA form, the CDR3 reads TGTGCCAGCCTCCTAGGGGGTGAGCAGTTCTTC.

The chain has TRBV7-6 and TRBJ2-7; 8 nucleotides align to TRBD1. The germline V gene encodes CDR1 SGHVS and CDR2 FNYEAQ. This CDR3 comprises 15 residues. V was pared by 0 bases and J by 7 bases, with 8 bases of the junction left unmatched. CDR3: CASSLASTGVEEQYF. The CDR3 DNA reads TGTGCCAGCAGCTTAGCATCGACAGGGGTAGAGGAGCAGTACTTC.

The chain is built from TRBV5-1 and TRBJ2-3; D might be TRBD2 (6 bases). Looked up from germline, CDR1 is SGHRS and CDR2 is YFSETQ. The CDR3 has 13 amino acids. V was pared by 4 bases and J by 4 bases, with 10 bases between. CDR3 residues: CASSPGVADTQYF. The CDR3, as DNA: TGCGCCAGCAGCCCGGGGGTCGCAGATACGCAGTATTTT.

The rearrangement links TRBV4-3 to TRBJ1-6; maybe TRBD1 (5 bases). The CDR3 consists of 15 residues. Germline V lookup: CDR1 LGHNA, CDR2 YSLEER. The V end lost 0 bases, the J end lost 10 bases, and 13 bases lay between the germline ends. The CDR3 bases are TGCGCCAGCAGCCAAGATCGGTCAGGGTCATCACCCCTCCACTTT. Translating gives CASSQDRSGSSPLHF.

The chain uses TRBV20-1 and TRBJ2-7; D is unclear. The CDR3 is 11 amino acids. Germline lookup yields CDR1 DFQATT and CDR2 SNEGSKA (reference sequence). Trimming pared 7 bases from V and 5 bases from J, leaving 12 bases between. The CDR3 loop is CSVTWTHEQYF. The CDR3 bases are TGCAGTGTAACATGGACCCACGAGCAGTACTTC.

The CDR3 here is CASSLAGVPGELFF. The CDR3 DNA is TGTGCCAGCAGTTTAGCAGGGGTCCCCGGGGAGCTGTTTTTT. This chain joins TRBV27 and TRBJ2-2, with D perhaps TRBD1 (6 bases). With 2 bases removed from V and 6 bases from J, the gap between germline ends came to 10 bases. The CDR3 is made up of 14 amino acids. Germline values: CDR1 MNHEY, CDR2 SMNVEV (reference sequence).

For the CDR3, the DNA is TGTGCCAGCAGTTTATTCGGTCAGGTCAATCAGCCCCAGCATTTT. Translating it yields CASSLFGQVNQPQHF. The chain recombines TRBV27 with TRBJ1-5; unclear D gene. V lost 1 base, J lost 3 bases, and 10 bases lay in between. The germline gives CDR1 MNHEY, CDR2 SMNVEV (reference sequence). CDR3 length: 15 amino acids.

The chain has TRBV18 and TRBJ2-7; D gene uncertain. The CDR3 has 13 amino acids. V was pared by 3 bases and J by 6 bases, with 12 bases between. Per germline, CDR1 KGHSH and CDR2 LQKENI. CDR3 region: CASSPSSKREQYF. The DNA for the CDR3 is TGTGCCAGCTCACCGAGCAGTAAGCGCGAGCAGTACTTC. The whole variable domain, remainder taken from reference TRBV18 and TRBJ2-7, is NAGVMQNPRHLVRRRGQEARLRCSPMKGHSHVYWYRQLPEEGLKFMVYLQKENIIDESGMPKERFSAEFPKEGPSILRIQQVVRGDSAAYFCASSPSSKREQYFGPGTRLTVT.